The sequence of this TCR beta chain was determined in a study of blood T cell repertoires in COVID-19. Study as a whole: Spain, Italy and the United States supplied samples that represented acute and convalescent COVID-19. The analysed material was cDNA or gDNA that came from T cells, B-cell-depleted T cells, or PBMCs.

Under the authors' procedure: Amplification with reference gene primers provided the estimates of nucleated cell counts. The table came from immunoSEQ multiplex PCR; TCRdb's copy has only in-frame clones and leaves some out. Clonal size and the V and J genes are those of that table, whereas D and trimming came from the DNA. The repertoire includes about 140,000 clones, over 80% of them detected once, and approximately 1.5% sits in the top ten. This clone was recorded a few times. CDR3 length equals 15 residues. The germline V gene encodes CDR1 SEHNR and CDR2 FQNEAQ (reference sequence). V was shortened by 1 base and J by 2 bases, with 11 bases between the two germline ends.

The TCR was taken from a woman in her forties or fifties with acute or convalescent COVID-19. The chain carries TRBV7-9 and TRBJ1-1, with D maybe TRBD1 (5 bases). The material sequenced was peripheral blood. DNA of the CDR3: TGTGCCAGCAGCTTAGACAGGTTACAAAACACTGAAGCTTTCTTT. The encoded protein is CASSLDRLQNTEAFF.